This T cell receptor (beta chain) emerged from a study of early T cells in non-severe SARS-CoV-2 infection. Overall study: Chains were not paired, and sequencing was done on bulk RNA from unsorted whole blood.

Each cDNA molecule carried a unique molecular identifier. TCRdb re-called the 5' RACE reads with MiXCR, one entry per CDR3 protein. The sample includes about 50,000 distinct CDR3 sequences, around 15% of them seen just once. The CDR3 is 14 residues long. Germline CDR1 reads SGHVS; CDR2 reads FQNEAQ. Trimming took 8 bases from V and 2 from J, leaving 14 bases between them. The sample consisted of whole blood, taken at baseline. This clonotype originated in an adult who was a healthcare worker with PCR-confirmed SARS-CoV-2 infection or an uninfected control (not recorded which). This chain uses TRBV7-8 with TRBJ2-3; possible D gene TRBD2, 6 bases. CDR3 region: CASGQRATTDTQYF. CDR3 coding DNA: TGTGCCAGCGGCCAGCGGGCAACCACAGATACGCAGTATTTT.